Here is one TCR beta chain with its context. As yet, its antigen is unknown. The table came from immunoSEQ multiplex PCR; TCRdb's copy has only in-frame clones and leaves some out. The sample lists some 74,000 clones; 85% to 95% were seen once. The sample originates from a study of Tregs in tolerant kidney transplant recipients. General observations from the study: Few patients were studied, so findings need validation in larger groups.

The CDR3 has 18 residues. The source of this sequence is a human donor who received a combined kidney and bone marrow transplant. The sample was Tregs from blood, taken before the transplant. This chain links TRBV21-1 with TRBJ2-3; TRBD2, as called in the table, went unchecked against the DNA. TRBV21-1 is an annotated pseudogene. CDR3 protein: CASSKRRSSGRWTDTQYF. The CDR3 DNA reads TGTGCCAGCAGCAAACGACGTTCTAGCGGGAGGTGGACAGATACGCAGTATTTT.